This is a list of T cell receptor beta chains from one sample in a study of neurological immune-mediated disorders. TCRdb itself ran the 5' RACE reads through MiXCR, one entry per CDR3 protein. The sample has approximately 82,000 distinct CDR3 sequences, roughly 2.6% seen once. Sequencing used PBMCs. The source of these receptors is a woman aged 25-40 years with multiple sclerosis. Both conserved end residues are part of each CDR3. A D gene is named only where the DNA matches it firmly. Clone size is given as once, few, many, or a class for an expanded clone.

V gene: TRBV5-1; J gene: TRBJ2-7; D gene: -; clone size: many; CDR3 protein: CASSNQGYEQYF; CDR3 DNA: TGCGCCAGCAGCAACCAGGGCTACGAGCAGTACTTC
V gene: TRBV5-5; J gene: TRBJ1-1; D gene: TRBD1; clone size: many; CDR3 protein: CASSGGTVGPRGTEAFF; CDR3 DNA: TGTGCCAGCAGCGGGGGGACAGTGGGGCCTAGGGGGACTGAAGCTTTCTTT
V gene: TRBV25-1; J gene: TRBJ2-1; D gene: -; clone size: many; CDR3 protein: CASSEGVSSYNEQFF; CDR3 DNA: TGTGCCAGCAGTGAAGGTGTTAGCTCCTACAATGAGCAGTTCTTC
V gene: TRBV20-1; J gene: TRBJ1-5; D gene: TRBD1; clone size: many; CDR3 protein: CSAGQGAIQPQHF; CDR3 DNA: TGCAGTGCTGGACAGGGGGCCATTCAGCCCCAGCATTTT
V gene: TRBV5-1; J gene: TRBJ2-7; D gene: TRBD2; clone size: many; CDR3 protein: CASSLELATSYEQYF; CDR3 DNA: TGCGCCAGCAGCTTGGAACTAGCGACCTCCTACGAGCAGTACTTC
V gene: TRBV29-1; J gene: TRBJ2-5; D gene: TRBD2; clone size: many; CDR3 protein: CSVDTSGRQETQYF; CDR3 DNA: TGCAGCGTTGATACTAGCGGGAGGCAAGAGACCCAGTACTTC
V gene: TRBV28; J gene: TRBJ2-1; D gene: -; clone size: few; CDR3 protein: CASSGTNKVLGQFF; CDR3 DNA: TGTGCCAGCAGCGGGACAAACAAGGTGTTAGGGCAGTTCTTC
V gene: TRBV20-1; J gene: TRBJ2-3; D gene: TRBD2; clone size: many; CDR3 protein: CSAPGTSGRTDTQYF; CDR3 DNA: TGCAGTGCACCTGGGACTAGCGGGAGGACAGATACGCAGTATTTT
V gene: TRBV7-3; J gene: TRBJ1-1; D gene: -; clone size: many; CDR3 protein: CASSLTGRDTEAFF; CDR3 DNA: TGTGCCAGCAGCTTAACAGGCAGGGACACTGAAGCTTTCTTT
V gene: TRBV20-1; J gene: TRBJ1-2; D gene: TRBD1; clone size: many; CDR3 protein: CSAKDRGSFDYTF; CDR3 DNA: TGCAGTGCTAAGGACAGGGGGAGTTTCGACTACACCTTC
V gene: TRBV28; J gene: TRBJ2-1; D gene: TRBD1; clone size: many; CDR3 protein: CASSLTGGYEQFF; CDR3 DNA: TGTGCCAGCAGTTTAACAGGGGGCTATGAGCAGTTCTTC
V gene: TRBV20-1; J gene: TRBJ2-5; D gene: TRBD2; clone size: many; CDR3 protein: CSAPTVSGRSVLGETQYF; CDR3 DNA: TGCAGTGCTCCGACCGTTAGCGGGAGATCCGTTTTGGGAGAGACCCAGTACTTC
V gene: TRBV20-1; J gene: TRBJ1-6; D gene: -; clone size: many; CDR3 protein: CSARPGGLSSPLHF; CDR3 DNA: TGCAGTGCTAGGCCGGGAGGTTTAAGTTCACCCCTCCACTTT